The 21 T cell receptor beta chains below come from one sample, sequenced in a study of early T cells in non-severe SARS-CoV-2 infection (dated by TCRdb to about 2021). Library method: 5' RACE. TCRdb lists the instrument as NextSeq 500. TCRdb cleaned the public reads at Q25 with fastp, built clones with MiXCR and kept in-frame beta chains. Rows are combined by CDR3 protein, so each entry shows the most common genes and DNA. Present in this sample are tens of thousands of distinct CDR3 sequences, approximately 9.1% of which were seen just once. The ten largest clonotypes hold around 15% of the sample. Sequenced material: whole blood, taken at baseline. The receptors stem from an adult who was a healthcare worker with PCR-confirmed SARS-CoV-2 infection or an uninfected control (not recorded which).

This clonotype has at least ten counts. The J gene is TRBJ2-1, the V gene TRBV13, with 8 bases matching TRBD1. Losses at the gene ends were 4 bases for V and 3 bases for J; bases not matched to a gene: 8. CDR3 length: 16 amino acids. Looked up from germline, CDR1 is PRHDT and CDR2 is FYEKMQ (reference sequence). The CDR3 here is CASSSIDRGGYNEQFF. Written as DNA, the CDR3 is TGTGCCAGCAGCTCCATCGACAGGGGAGGCTACAATGAGCAGTTCTTC.

Ten or more counts support this clonotype. The V call is TRBV3-1, the J call TRBJ1-2; D is perhaps TRBD1 (5 bases). V lost 6 bases and J 4 bases, leaving 9 bases between the germline ends. Per the germline V gene, CDR1 is LGHDT and CDR2 is YNNKEL (reference sequence). The CDR3 has 12 residues. The CDR3 spells CASRDSLYGYTF. The DNA of the CDR3 is TGTGCCAGCAGAGACAGCCTCTATGGCTACACCTTC.

J is TRBJ2-7 and V is TRBV6-2 or TRBV6-3; D gene ambiguous. Germline V gene sequence: CDR1 MNHEY, CDR2 SVGEGT. V was shortened by 9 bases and J by 5 bases, with 11 bases between the two germline ends. The CDR3 length is 11 residues. The chain's CDR3 is CASTGDHEQYF. The CDR3 nucleotides read TGTGCCAGTACCGGAGACCACGAGCAGTACTTC.

The chain employs TRBV7-8 and TRBJ1-2; D is possibly TRBD1 (6 bases). Germline CDR1 is SGHVS and CDR2 is FQNEAQ. Trimming shortened V by 5 bases and J by 8 bases, and 18 bases separated the two germline ends. This CDR3 is 14 amino acids long. This CDR3 is CASSRTEQGEGYTF. DNA for the CDR3: TGTGCCAGCAGCCGGACAGAGCAAGGGGAGGGCTACACCTTC.

This clonotype was picked up a small number of times. The chain employs TRBV12-3 or TRBV12-4 and TRBJ2-7; the match to TRBD1 covers 12 bases. With 2 bases clipped from V and 7 bases from J, the junction kept 6 bases outside the gene matches. This CDR3 is 15 amino acids long. The CDR3 DNA is TGTGCCAGCAGTTTATTGGGACAGGGGGCTTGGGAGCAGTACTTC. Translated: CASSLLGQGAWEQYF.

This clonotype came up many times. The chain employs TRBV6-5 and TRBJ2-2; the match to TRBD1 covers 7 bases. J was trimmed by 1 base and V by 4 bases; bases with no gene match: 18. Germline-derived CDR1 and CDR2 are MNHEY and SVGAGI. This CDR3 spans 20 amino acids. The CDR3 sequence: CASSSDRDPQKPLNTGELFF. The CDR3 DNA is TGTGCCAGCAGTTCCGACAGGGACCCTCAAAAGCCTCTGAACACCGGGGAGCTGTTTTTT.

A few counts support this clonotype. J is TRBJ2-1 and V is TRBV28, with 10 bases fitting TRBD2. The trim removed 3 bases at V and 12 bases at J, leaving 14 bases unmatched. The CDR3 has 16 residues. CDR1 is MDHEN, CDR2 SYDVKM, per germline. CDR3 in DNA: TGTGCCAGCAGTTTCTGGGGGGGGGCTAGCGGGAGTGTGCAGTTCTTC. Translation: CASSFWGGASGSVQFF.

This clonotype was observed a few times. This chain links TRBV29-1 with TRBJ2-5; D not resolved. Germline V gives CDR1 SQVTM, CDR2 ANQGSEA. With 5 bases removed from V and 0 bases from J, the gap between germline ends came to 4 bases. The CDR3 contains 11 residues. CDR3 residues: CSVLYQETQYF. CDR3 nucleotides: TGCAGCGTTTTGTACCAAGAGACCCAGTACTTC. The full variable domain, in which reference TRBV29-1 and TRBJ2-5 provide the parts outside the CDR3, is SAVISQKPSRDICQRGTSLTIQCQVDSQVTMMFWYRQQPGQSLTLIATANQGSEATYESGFVIDKFPISRPNLTFSTLTVSNMSPEDSSIYLCSVLYQETQYFGPGTRLLVL.

The table lists this clonotype with a few counts. The chain employs TRBV7-2 and TRBJ2-7; the match to TRBD1 covers 8 bases. CDR3 length: 15 residues. The germline gives CDR1 SGHTA, CDR2 FQGNSA. V trimming: 5 bases; J trimming: 4 bases; junction bases outside the gene matches: 10. The CDR3 DNA reads TGTGCCAGCAGCCAAGGGACAGGACTGGGTTACGAGCAGTACTTC. Translating it yields CASSQGTGLGYEQYF.

The chain combines TRBV6-5 with TRBJ2-5; TRBD1 matches at 9 bases. The CDR3 length is 16 residues. With 2 bases clipped from V and 2 bases from J, the junction kept 6 bases outside the gene matches. Germline V gene sequence: CDR1 MNHEY, CDR2 SVGAGI. Here the CDR3 DNA reads TGTGCCAGCAGTTACGGGACAGGGAGCAGACAAGAGACCCAGTACTTC. Translating it yields CASSYGTGSRQETQYF.

This chain uses TRBV2 with TRBJ2-6; D may be TRBD1 (5 bases). Per the germline V gene, CDR1 is SNHLY and CDR2 is FYNNEI. V gave up 3 bases and J gave up 0 bases, with 12 bases separating them. The CDR3 extends over 17 amino acids. As DNA, the CDR3 is TGTGCCAGCAGTGACGCAGGGCGCCGCTCTGGGGCCAACGTCCTGACTTTC. Amino acid sequence: CASSDAGRRSGANVLTF.

In this sample, this clonotype turned up a few times. The gene calls are TRBV27 and TRBJ1-2; TRBD1 aligns across 11 bases. V lost 6 bases, J lost 3 bases, and 3 bases stayed unmatched. This CDR3 has 14 amino acids. Per the germline V gene, CDR1 is MNHEY and CDR2 is SMNVEV (reference sequence). The CDR3 spells CASRGTGGHYGYTF. The CDR3 region has the DNA TGTGCCAGCAGAGGGACAGGGGGTCACTATGGCTACACCTTC.

This clonotype came up many times. V gene TRBV2 combines with J gene TRBJ2-2; 7 nucleotides line up with TRBD2. From germline, CDR1 is SNHLY and CDR2 FYNNEI. V gave up 8 bases and J gave up 5 bases; unmatched junction bases: 8. The CDR3 sequence is 14 residues long. CDR3 DNA sequence: TGTGCCAGCGGTGGCGGGAGCAGGACCGGGGAGCTGTTTTTT. Translated, it gives CASGGGSRTGELFF.

This clonotype was recorded a few times. The chain has TRBV10-3 and TRBJ1-2; the match to TRBD1 covers 7 bases. Germline loops: CDR1 ENHRY, CDR2 SYGVKD. The CDR3 loop spans 14 amino acids. The V and J ends lost 4 bases and 4 bases, in that order; junction bases with no gene match: 6. The CDR3: CAISGQQGSYGYTF. CDR3 sequence (DNA): TGTGCCATCAGTGGTCAACAGGGGAGCTATGGCTACACCTTC.

The CDR3 protein is CAWSAVPLGGYTF. In nucleotides, the CDR3 is TGTGCCTGGAGCGCCGTGCCCCTGGGGGGCTACACCTTC. The V gene is TRBV30, the J gene TRBJ1-2; unclear D gene. The CDR3 length is 13 residues. Trimming took 3 bases from V and 8 from J, leaving 16 bases between them. CDR1 GTSNPN and CDR2 SVGIG come from the germline V gene (reference sequence).

The CDR3 coding sequence is TGTGCCAGCAGTTCCGGGACAGTGATAGCCAAAAACATTCAGTACTTC. This gives the protein CASSSGTVIAKNIQYF. The rearrangement links TRBV28 to TRBJ2-4; TRBD1 matches at 7 bases. Germline values: CDR1 MDHEN, CDR2 SYDVKM. The CDR3 has 16 amino acids. J was trimmed by 0 bases and V by 4 bases; bases with no gene match: 6.

This clonotype has only a few counts. The chain combines TRBV20-1 with TRBJ2-1, with TRBD2 as a possible D gene (6 bases). The germline V gene encodes CDR1 DFQATT and CDR2 SNEGSKA (reference sequence). Trimming took off 6 bases at V and 7 bases at J, with 10 bases between the two ends. The CDR3 is 11 residues long. The CDR3 nucleotides read TGCAGTGCCCGACTAGGGAATGAGCAGTTCTTC. It translates to CSARLGNEQFF.

This clonotype was detected many times. The genes are TRBV20-1 and TRBJ2-1; D may match TRBD1 or TRBD2 (5 bases each). The V and J ends lost 3 bases and 1 base respectively, with 10 bases between them. The CDR3 loop spans 14 amino acids. In germline, CDR1 is DFQATT, CDR2 SNEGSKA (reference sequence). The CDR3 reads CSASGGISYNEQFF. The CDR3 DNA follows: TGCAGTGCTAGTGGGGGAATATCCTACAATGAGCAGTTCTTC.

This clonotype was counted a few times. The gene calls are TRBV29-1 and TRBJ2-5; 8 nucleotides align to TRBD1. The V and J ends lost 6 bases and 2 bases, in that order; junction bases with no gene match: 8. CDR1 is SQVTM, CDR2 ANQGSEA, per germline. This CDR3 is 14 amino acids long. The CDR3 DNA reads TGCAGCGTAGCTGACAGGGGCCGGCAAGAGACCCAGTACTTC. This encodes CSVADRGRQETQYF.

This clonotype was observed a handful of times. V gene TRBV2 combines with J gene TRBJ2-7; the D gene is possibly TRBD2 (6 bases). The CDR3 totals 13 residues. V was clipped by 10 bases and J by 6 bases, with 19 bases between them. Per germline, CDR1 SNHLY and CDR2 FYNNEI. CDR3 loop: CAISLGLPREQYF. For the CDR3, the DNA is TGTGCCATCTCCTTGGGACTCCCTCGCGAGCAGTACTTC.

At least ten counts were recorded for this clonotype. The genes are TRBV29-1 and TRBJ1-2, with 11 bases that match TRBD1. The CDR3 loop spans 13 amino acids. CDR1 is SQVTM, CDR2 ANQGSEA, per germline. Trimming at V came to 6 bases and at J to 4 bases, leaving 4 bases not matched to a gene. The CDR3 DNA follows: TGCAGCGTAGGACAGGGGGCGAGCTATGGCTACACCTTC. Its protein is CSVGQGASYGYTF.